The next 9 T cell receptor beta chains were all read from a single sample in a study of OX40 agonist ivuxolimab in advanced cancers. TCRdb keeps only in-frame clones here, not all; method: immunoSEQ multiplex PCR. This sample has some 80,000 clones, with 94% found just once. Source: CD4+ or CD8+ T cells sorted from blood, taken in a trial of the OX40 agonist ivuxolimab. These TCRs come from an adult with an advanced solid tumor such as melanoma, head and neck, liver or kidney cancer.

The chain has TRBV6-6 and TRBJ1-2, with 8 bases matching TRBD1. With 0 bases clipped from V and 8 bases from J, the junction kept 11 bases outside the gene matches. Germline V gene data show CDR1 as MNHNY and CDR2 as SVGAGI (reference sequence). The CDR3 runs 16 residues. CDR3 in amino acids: CASSYSIGQGTWGYTF. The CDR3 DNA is TGTGCCAGCAGTTACTCGATAGGACAGGGAACATGGGGCTACACCTTC.

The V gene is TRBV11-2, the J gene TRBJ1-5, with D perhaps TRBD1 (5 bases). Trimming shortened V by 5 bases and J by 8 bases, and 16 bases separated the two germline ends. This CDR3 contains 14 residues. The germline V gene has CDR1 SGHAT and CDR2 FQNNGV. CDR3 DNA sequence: TGTGCCAGCAGCCGTCCGGGGCTCCGGGAGCCCCAGCATTTT. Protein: CASSRPGLREPQHF.

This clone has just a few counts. CDR3 DNA sequence: TGTGCCAGCAGCTTGGCCCCACGGAGCTCCTACGAGCAGTACTTC. Its protein product is CASSLAPRSSYEQYF. This chain connects TRBV5-4 to TRBJ2-7; D remains ambiguous. Trimming left V 0 bases short and J 0 bases short, with 10 bases between. Germline V gene lookup returns CDR1 SGHNT and CDR2 YYREEE (reference sequence). The length of the CDR3 is 15 residues.

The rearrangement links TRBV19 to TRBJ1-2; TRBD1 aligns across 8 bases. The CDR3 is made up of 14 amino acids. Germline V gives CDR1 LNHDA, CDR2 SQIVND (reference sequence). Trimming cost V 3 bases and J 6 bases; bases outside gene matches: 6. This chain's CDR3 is CASSIRTGKHGYTF. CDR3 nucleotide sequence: TGTGCCAGTAGTATTAGGACAGGGAAACATGGCTACACCTTC.

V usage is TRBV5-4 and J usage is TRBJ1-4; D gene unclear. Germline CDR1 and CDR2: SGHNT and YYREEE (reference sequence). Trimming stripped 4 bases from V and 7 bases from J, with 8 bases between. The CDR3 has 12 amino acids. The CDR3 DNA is TGTGCCAGCAGCCCTTCTGGTGAAAAACTGTTTTTT. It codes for CASSPSGEKLFF.

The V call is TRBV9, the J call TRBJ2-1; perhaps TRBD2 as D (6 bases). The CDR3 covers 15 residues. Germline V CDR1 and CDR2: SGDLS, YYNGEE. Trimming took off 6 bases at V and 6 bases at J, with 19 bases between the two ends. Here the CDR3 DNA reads TGTGCCAGCAACGGGGGATTGGCGGGAAGCAATGAGCAGTTCTTC. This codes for CASNGGLAGSNEQFF.

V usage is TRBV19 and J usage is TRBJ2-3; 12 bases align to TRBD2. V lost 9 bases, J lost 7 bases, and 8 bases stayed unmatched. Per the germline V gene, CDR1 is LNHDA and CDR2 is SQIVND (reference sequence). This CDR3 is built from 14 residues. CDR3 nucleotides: TGTGCCAGCACGACTAGCGGGAGAGGAAATACGCAGTATTTT. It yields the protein CASTTSGRGNTQYF.

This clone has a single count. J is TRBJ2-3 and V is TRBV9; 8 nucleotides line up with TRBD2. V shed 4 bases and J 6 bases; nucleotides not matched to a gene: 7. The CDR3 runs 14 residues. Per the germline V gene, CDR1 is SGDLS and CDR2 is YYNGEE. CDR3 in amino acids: CASSNGVAGDTQYF. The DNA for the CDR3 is TGTGCCAGCAGCAACGGGGTAGCGGGGGATACGCAGTATTTT.

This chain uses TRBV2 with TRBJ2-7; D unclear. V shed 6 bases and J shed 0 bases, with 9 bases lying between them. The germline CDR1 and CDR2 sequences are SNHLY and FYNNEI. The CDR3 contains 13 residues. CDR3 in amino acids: CASRAGLSYEQYF. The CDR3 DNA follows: TGTGCCAGCAGGGCTGGCCTCTCCTACGAGCAGTACTTC. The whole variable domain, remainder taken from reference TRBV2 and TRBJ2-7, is EPEVTQTPSHQVTQMGQEVILRCVPISNHLYFYWYRQILGQKVEFLVSFYNNEISEKSEIFDDQFSVERPDGSNFTLKIRSTKLEDSAMYFCASRAGLSYEQYFGPGTRLTVT.